The present entry profiles one T cell receptor beta chain with its context. The CDR3 length is 14 residues. Germline lookup yields CDR1 MNHEY and CDR2 SMNVEV (reference sequence). The V and J ends lost 5 bases and 3 bases, in that order; junction bases with no gene match: 6. The authors' processing: By means of reference gene primer amplification, nucleated cell counts were estimated. Some clones are missing from TCRdb's copy, which holds only in-frame ones; the method was immunoSEQ multiplex PCR. For V, J and clone size, that table is used; D and trimming come from the DNA. The sample consists of around 160,000 clones, roughly 90% of them appearing once. The source of the sample is a study of blood T cell repertoires in COVID-19. Study details: From the United States, Italy and Spain came samples of acute and convalescent COVID-19. The cDNA or gDNA used as material had been derived from T cells, B-cell-depleted T cells, or PBMCs.

Sequenced: peripheral blood. The chain recombines TRBV27 with TRBJ2-7, with 8 bases aligning to TRBD1. The receptor was isolated from a human donor in a cohort sampled during active COVID-19. The CDR3 protein is CASSLRDRFYEQYF. CDR3 nucleotide sequence: TGTGCCAGCAGTCTCCGGGACAGGTTCTACGAGCAGTACTTC.